Presented here are 10 T cell receptor beta chains from one specimen sequenced in a study of neurological immune-mediated disorders. TCRdb reprocessed the 5' RACE reads via MiXCR and lists one record per CDR3 protein. The data contain 95,000 or so distinct CDR3 sequences, 3.5% to 4% of them singletons. Sequencing was carried out using PBMCs. These TCRs come from a young woman with multiple sclerosis.

There are many counts of this clonotype. The rearrangement links TRBV12-3 or TRBV12-4 to TRBJ2-5; a weak D match, TRBD1 (5 bases). CDR3 length: 13 amino acids. V lost 5 bases and J 4 bases, leaving 11 bases between the germline ends. CDR3 region: CASSLVGPETQYF. The CDR3 coding sequence is TGTGCCAGCAGTCTCGTGGGGCCAGAGACCCAGTACTTC.

This clonotype appeared many times. The chain is built from TRBV10-3 and TRBJ2-7, with D hard to call. Trimming cost V 9 bases and J 2 bases, with 17 bases left between them. CDR1 and CDR2 from the germline V gene are ENHRY and SYGVKD. The CDR3 length is 14 residues. The CDR3 protein is CAIGTGLNTYEQYF. The CDR3 nucleotides are TGTGCCATAGGAACGGGCCTCAACACCTACGAGCAGTACTTC.

This clonotype was seen repeatedly, ten times or more. The chain recombines TRBV5-1 with TRBJ2-1; TRBD1 agrees at 8 bases. This CDR3 has 16 residues. CDR1 is SGHRS and CDR2 is YFSETQ in the germline V gene. Trimming at V came to 1 base and at J to 4 bases, leaving 7 bases not matched to a gene. CDR3 DNA: TGCGCCAGCAGCTTGAATCCAGGGGGCCTATACAATGAGCAGTTCTTC. It codes for CASSLNPGGLYNEQFF.

J is TRBJ2-7 and V is TRBV13; D gene uncertain. CDR3 size: 15 residues. CDR1 PRHDT and CDR2 FYEKMQ come from the germline V gene (reference sequence). V lost 6 bases to trimming and J lost 2 bases, with 17 bases between them. CDR3 loop: CASRRSLRAPYEQYF. Here the CDR3 DNA reads TGTGCCAGCAGGCGGAGCCTCCGGGCCCCCTACGAGCAGTACTTC. Combining the CDR3 with reference TRBV13 and TRBJ2-7 gives the whole variable domain AAGVIQSPRHLIKEKRETATLKCYPIPRHDTVYWYQQGPGQDPQFLISFYEKMQSDKGSIPDRFSAQQFSDYHSELNMSSLELGDSALYFCASRRSLRAPYEQYFGPGTRLTVT.

This clonotype appeared many times. The chain uses TRBV6-5 and TRBJ2-5, with TRBD2 matching 8 bases. The CDR3 spans 15 residues. Germline CDR1 MNHEY, CDR2 SVGAGI. V gave up 0 bases and J gave up 7 bases; unmatched junction bases: 7. The DNA of the CDR3 is TGTGCCAGCAGTTACTCGGGTTACGGGGGGGCGACCCAGTACTTC. Translated, it gives CASSYSGYGGATQYF.

In this sample, this clonotype turned up many times. This chain links TRBV7-9 with TRBJ2-3; 14 bases line up with TRBD2. The CDR3 covers 16 residues. The J segment lost 5 bases and the V segment lost 4 bases, leaving 5 bases of the junction unmatched. Germline CDR1 reads SEHNR; CDR2 reads FQNEAQ (reference sequence). The CDR3 loop is CASSWGLAGDLDTQYF. The CDR3 region has the DNA TGTGCCAGCAGCTGGGGACTAGCGGGAGATTTAGATACGCAGTATTTT. Full variable domain (rest looked up from reference TRBV7-9 and TRBJ2-3): DTGVSQNPRHKITKRGQNVTFRCDPISEHNRLYWYRQTLGQGPEFLTYFQNEAQLEKSRLLSDRFSAERPKGSFSTLEIQRTEQGDSAMYLCASSWGLAGDLDTQYFGPGTRLTVL.

This clonotype has just a few counts. The chain joins TRBV18 to TRBJ1-1, with 7 bases matching TRBD1. V dropped 2 bases and J dropped 1; count of bases not matched to a gene: 1. The germline V gene has CDR1 KGHSH and CDR2 LQKENI. The CDR3 contains 14 residues. The CDR3 is CASSPRQGNTEAFF. CDR3 bases: TGTGCCAGCTCACCAAGACAGGGGAACACTGAAGCTTTCTTT.

Concerning this clonotype: A much larger clone is a single base away; this may be a read error. The chain has TRBV5-1 and TRBJ2-1, with 10 positions matching TRBD2. Per the germline V gene, CDR1 is SGHRS and CDR2 is YFSETQ. V lost 0 bases and J lost 5; bases outside the gene matches: 5. The CDR3 contains 16 residues. CDR3 DNA: TGCGCCAGCAGCTTGGCGGGACTAGCGACCCACAATGAGCAGTTCTTC. Translating gives CASSLAGLATHNEQFF.

In its sample, this clonotype was seen many times. Here the CDR3 reads CASSSQLAGYNEQFF. CDR3 nucleotides: TGCGCCAGCAGCTCCCAGCTAGCGGGGTACAATGAGCAGTTCTTC. This chain links TRBV5-1 with TRBJ2-1; 9 bases are a match to TRBD2. The CDR3 has 15 amino acids. Germline lookup yields CDR1 SGHRS and CDR2 YFSETQ. Unmatched junction bases numbered 5, after V lost 3 bases and J lost 4 bases. Looking up the rest from reference TRBV5-1 and TRBJ2-1 gives the full variable domain: KAGVTQTPRYLIKTRGQQVTLSCSPISGHRSVSWYQQTPGQGLQFLFEYFSETQRNKGNFPGRFSGRQFSNSRSEMNVSTLELGDSALYLCASSSQLAGYNEQFFGPGTRLTVL.

This clonotype was counted ten times or more. The chain links TRBV20-1 to TRBJ1-3; maybe TRBD1 (5 bases). From germline, CDR1 is DFQATT and CDR2 SNEGSKA (reference sequence). The CDR3 consists of 13 residues. The V end lost 2 bases, the J end lost 4 bases, and 9 bases lay between the germline ends. In DNA form, the CDR3 reads TGCAGTGCTAGATGGGAGGGGGGAAACACCATATATTTT. Translating it yields CSARWEGGNTIYF.